The 24 T cell receptor beta chains below come from one sample, sequenced in a study of shared clonotypes between healthy human individuals. Only in-frame clones appear in the TCRdb table, and some are missing; sequencing was by immunoSEQ multiplex PCR. The repertoire has roughly 680,000 clones, 72% of them found once; the top ten carry around 1.8%. The source material was memory CD4+ T cells sorted from blood. Regarding subset: CD45RA-negative fraction. The source is a woman between 25 and 40 years old in good health.

The CDR3 nucleotides read TGTGCCAGCAGCCCCCGGGACAGGGGTAATGAGCAGTTCTTC. This gives the protein CASSPRDRGNEQFF. V is TRBV11-2 and J is TRBJ2-1, with 10 bases matching TRBD1. J was trimmed by 7 bases and V by 5 bases; bases with no gene match: 5. CDR1 and CDR2 from the germline V gene are SGHAT and FQNNGV. CDR3 length equals 14 residues.

V usage is TRBV30 and J usage is TRBJ2-5; 12 bases align to TRBD2. The J call may not be correct, given that the DNA end is closer to TRBJ2-7. CDR1 GTSNPN and CDR2 SVGIG come from the germline V gene (reference sequence). The CDR3 covers 17 residues. CDR3 in DNA: TGTGCCTGGAGTGTTTCGGCTAGCGGGAGGGATCCCTACGAGCAGTACTTC. Its translation is CAWSVSASGRDPYEQYF.

This CDR3 is CASSGASGTATYEQYF. CDR3 in DNA: TGTGCCAGCAGTGGGGCATCCGGGACAGCCACCTACGAGCAGTACTTC. V gene TRBV6-1 combines with J gene TRBJ2-7, with 7 bases fitting TRBD1. With 4 bases clipped from V and 2 bases from J, the junction kept 11 bases outside the gene matches. This CDR3 is 16 amino acids long. From germline, CDR1 is MNHNS and CDR2 SASEGT.

The rearrangement uses TRBV19 and TRBJ1-4; D is ambiguous. Per the germline V gene, CDR1 is LNHDA and CDR2 is SQIVND (reference sequence). V shed 4 bases and J shed 8 bases, with 8 bases lying between them. This CDR3 spans 12 amino acids. The CDR3 here is CASSRRREKLFF. Written as DNA, the CDR3 is TGTGCCAGTAGTAGAAGGAGAGAAAAACTGTTTTTT.

The chain recombines TRBV18 with TRBJ2-7; TRBD1 aligns across 9 bases. CDR1 is KGHSH and CDR2 is LQKENI in the germline V gene. V shed 0 bases and J 3 bases; nucleotides not matched to a gene: 3. The CDR3 is 15 amino acids. CDR3: CASSPPGQGFYEQYF. The CDR3 DNA reads TGTGCCAGCTCACCACCGGGACAGGGTTTCTACGAGCAGTACTTC.

The chain joins TRBV4-2 to TRBJ2-7, with D perhaps TRBD1 or TRBD2 (6 bases each). The CDR3 spans 16 residues. Germline lookup yields CDR1 LGHNA and CDR2 YNFKEQ. Between the trimmed V and J ends, which lost 5 bases and 6 bases, there was a span of 23 bases. This chain's CDR3 is CASSGSWGADSGEQYF. In DNA, the CDR3 is TGTGCCAGCAGCGGCTCTTGGGGGGCAGATTCGGGCGAGCAGTACTTC.

This chain connects TRBV6-5 to TRBJ2-3; D gene uncertain. This CDR3 contains 16 residues. Germline V gene data show CDR1 as MNHEY and CDR2 as SVGAGI. The germline V and J ends were trimmed by 0 bases and 4 bases, with 14 bases remaining between them. CDR3 nucleotides: TGTGCCAGCAGTTACTCGCACTACCAAGTGCCAGATACGCAGTATTTT. Translating gives CASSYSHYQVPDTQYF.

The chain joins TRBV4-1 to TRBJ2-7; possible D gene TRBD2, 6 bases. There are 16 residues in the CDR3. Trimming removed 1 base at V and 4 bases at J, with 17 bases between. Germline assignment: CDR1 MGHRA and CDR2 YSYEKL. The CDR3 nucleotides read TGCGCCAGCAGCCAAGGCTCCTCCGGGGGAGATTACGAGCAGTACTTC. Translated: CASSQGSSGGDYEQYF.

The chain employs TRBV5-4 and TRBJ1-2, with a possible D match to TRBD1 (6 bases). V shed 4 bases and J shed 4 bases, with 17 bases lying between them. CDR1 and CDR2 from the germline V gene are SGHNT and YYREEE (reference sequence). The CDR3 has 15 amino acids. The CDR3 sequence: CASSPIADSLYGYTF. DNA for the CDR3: TGTGCCAGCAGCCCTATCGCGGACAGCCTCTATGGCTACACCTTC.

This chain joins TRBV30 and TRBJ2-3, with D possibly TRBD2 on 7 matching bases. The CDR3 has 14 amino acids. Trimming removed 4 bases at V and 4 bases at J, with 15 bases between. Germline V gene lookup returns CDR1 GTSNPN and CDR2 SVGIG (reference sequence). The CDR3 nucleotides are TGTGCCTGGACCCCCCTGCGGGGGCCAGATACGCAGTATTTT. It codes for CAWTPLRGPDTQYF. The complete variable domain, with remaining parts taken from reference TRBV30 and TRBJ2-3, reads SQTIHQWPATLVQPVGSPLSLECTVEGTSNPNLYWYRQAAGRGLQLLFYSVGIGQISSEVPQNLSASRPQDRQFILSSKKLLLSDSGFYLCAWTPLRGPDTQYFGPGTRLTVL.

J is TRBJ1-2 and V is TRBV6-5; possibly TRBD1 for D (5 bases). The CDR3 length is 15 residues. Trimming took 4 bases from V and 13 from J, leaving 25 bases between them. Germline CDR1 MNHEY, CDR2 SVGAGI. This CDR3 reads CASSFPTAEGRRSTF. CDR3 coding DNA: TGTGCCAGCAGTTTCCCGACAGCTGAAGGTCGAAGAAGCACCTTC.

The sample holds a few counts of this clone. V gene TRBV28 combines with J gene TRBJ2-5, with 8 bases that match TRBD1. V shed 6 bases and J 2 bases; nucleotides not matched to a gene: 8. Germline V gene sequence: CDR1 MDHEN, CDR2 SYDVKM. CDR3 size: 15 residues. The CDR3: CASRTGDAKQETQYF. For the CDR3, the DNA is TGTGCCAGCAGGACAGGGGACGCAAAGCAAGAGACCCAGTACTTC.

There are a few counts of this clone. The genes are TRBV7-8 and TRBJ2-7, with 8 bases matching TRBD1. The CDR3 spans 15 residues. V trimming: 5 bases; J trimming: 2 bases; junction bases outside the gene matches: 8. Germline CDR1 reads SGHVS; CDR2 reads FQNEAQ. DNA of the CDR3: TGTGCCAGCAGCGTCCGAGGACAGGGAACCTACGAGCAGTACTTC. Its protein product is CASSVRGQGTYEQYF. Together with reference TRBV7-8 and TRBJ2-7, the CDR3 gives the full variable domain: GAGVSQSPRYKVAKRGQDVALRCDPISGHVSLFWYQQALGQGPEFLTYFQNEAQLDKSGLPSDRFFAERPEGSVSTLKIQRTQQEDSAVYLCASSVRGQGTYEQYFGPGTRLTVT.

The chain has TRBV28 and TRBJ1-1, with a possible D match to TRBD1 (6 bases). V was clipped by 7 bases and J by 11 bases, with 17 bases between them. CDR1 is MDHEN and CDR2 is SYDVKM in the germline V gene. The CDR3 covers 12 residues. The CDR3 DNA follows: TGTGCCAGCATTCCTCCCACAGGGATCGCTTTCTTT. Its translation is CASIPPTGIAFF.

The genes are TRBV19 and TRBJ2-2, with D hard to call. The CDR3 is made up of 14 amino acids. V was cut by 4 bases and J by 3 bases, with 9 bases left in between. Germline V gene data show CDR1 as LNHDA and CDR2 as SQIVND (reference sequence). CDR3 region: CASSNGPHTGELFF. In nucleotides, the CDR3 is TGTGCCAGTAGTAACGGGCCGCACACCGGGGAGCTGTTTTTT.

The J gene is TRBJ2-7, the V gene TRBV5-1; 11 bases are a match to TRBD2. Trimming removed 0 bases from V and 3 bases from J; junction bases left unmatched: 2. The CDR3 consists of 15 residues. The germline V gene encodes CDR1 SGHRS and CDR2 YFSETQ. DNA of the CDR3: TGCGCCAGCAGCTTGGTTGGGACTAGCGGCTACGAGCAGTACTTC. This gives the protein CASSLVGTSGYEQYF. The whole variable domain, remainder taken from reference TRBV5-1 and TRBJ2-7, is KAGVTQTPRYLIKTRGQQVTLSCSPISGHRSVSWYQQTPGQGLQFLFEYFSETQRNKGNFPGRFSGRQFSNSRSEMNVSTLELGDSALYLCASSLVGTSGYEQYFGPGTRLTVT.

The chain carries TRBV6-5 and TRBJ1-2; maybe TRBD1 (6 bases). V gave up 6 bases and J gave up 4 bases, with 18 bases separating them. This CDR3 spans 15 amino acids. In germline, CDR1 is MNHEY, CDR2 SVGAGI. The CDR3 region has the DNA TGTGCCAGCAGCTCCCGACAGGTCCCCCGCTATGGCTACACCTTC. Its translation: CASSSRQVPRYGYTF.

This chain uses TRBV21-1 with TRBJ1-4. TRBV21-1 is flagged as a pseudogene. This CDR3 spans 17 amino acids. In DNA, the CDR3 is TGTGCCAGCAACTTCATCGGGGGACTCTCCCGAGGTGAAAAACTGTTTTTT. It specifies CASNFIGGLSRGEKLFF.

This chain joins TRBV11-2 and TRBJ1-1, with a weak D call TRBD1 (5 bases). Trimming removed 5 bases from V and 1 base from J, with 14 bases in between. The CDR3 runs to 15 residues. CDR1 and CDR2 from the germline V gene are SGHAT and FQNNGV. CDR3 in amino acids: CASSTHRDRNTEAFF. The CDR3 DNA reads TGTGCCAGCAGCACGCACCGGGACCGGAACACTGAAGCTTTCTTT. The variable domain in full, with the rest retrieved from reference TRBV11-2 and TRBJ1-1, is EAGVAQSPRYKIIEKRQSVAFWCNPISGHATLYWYQQILGQGPKLLIQFQNNGVVDDSQLPKDRFSAERLKGVDSTLKIQPAKLEDSAVYLCASSTHRDRNTEAFFGQGTRLTVV.

This clone has only a few counts. V gene TRBV10-1 combines with J gene TRBJ2-7, with 10 bases aligning to TRBD1. This CDR3 comprises 15 residues. Germline CDR1 and CDR2: WNHNN and SYGVQD (reference sequence). V shed 4 bases, J shed 5 bases, and the junction held 8 bases outside the gene matches. The CDR3 protein is CASSGRDRGGDEQYF. CDR3 sequence (DNA): TGCGCCAGCAGTGGTCGGGACAGGGGTGGTGACGAGCAGTACTTC.

J is TRBJ2-5 and V is TRBV5-1; 10 bases fit TRBD1. The CDR3 loop spans 15 amino acids. Germline loops: CDR1 SGHRS, CDR2 YFSETQ. With 4 bases clipped from V and 5 bases from J, the junction kept 8 bases outside the gene matches. The CDR3 DNA sequence: TGCGCCAGCAGCACAAGACAGGGGGCGGGTGAGACCCAGTACTTC. This sequence encodes CASSTRQGAGETQYF.

V and J are TRBV7-2 and TRBJ2-7, with D possibly being TRBD1 (6 bases). The length of the CDR3 is 13 residues. Trimming left V 5 bases short and J 6 bases short, with 14 bases between. The V gene's germline CDR1 is SGHTA and CDR2 FQGNSA. This CDR3 is CASSAYRASEQYF. CDR3 sequence (DNA): TGTGCCAGCAGCGCGTACAGGGCGTCCGAGCAGTACTTC.

This clone was recorded many times. V and J are TRBV4-1 and TRBJ2-1; 8 nucleotides align to TRBD1. The V gene end was trimmed by 2 bases and the J gene end by 4 bases; junction bases not matched to a gene: 4. Germline CDR1 is MGHRA and CDR2 is YSYEKL. The CDR3 runs to 15 residues. Here the CDR3 reads CASSQTGQVYNEQFF. In DNA form, the CDR3 reads TGCGCCAGCAGCCAAACGGGACAGGTTTACAATGAGCAGTTCTTC.

As concerns this clone: Other DNA sequences in the sample encode the same CDR3. This chain uses TRBV5-1 with TRBJ2-3; tentatively, D is TRBD2 (6 bases). CDR1 and CDR2 (germline): SGHRS, YFSETQ. V was clipped by 0 bases and J by 6 bases, with 11 bases between them. CDR3 length: 14 residues. The CDR3 loop is CASSLGAGTDTQYF. The CDR3 DNA is TGCGCCAGCAGCTTGGGAGCGGGTACGGATACGCAGTATTTT.